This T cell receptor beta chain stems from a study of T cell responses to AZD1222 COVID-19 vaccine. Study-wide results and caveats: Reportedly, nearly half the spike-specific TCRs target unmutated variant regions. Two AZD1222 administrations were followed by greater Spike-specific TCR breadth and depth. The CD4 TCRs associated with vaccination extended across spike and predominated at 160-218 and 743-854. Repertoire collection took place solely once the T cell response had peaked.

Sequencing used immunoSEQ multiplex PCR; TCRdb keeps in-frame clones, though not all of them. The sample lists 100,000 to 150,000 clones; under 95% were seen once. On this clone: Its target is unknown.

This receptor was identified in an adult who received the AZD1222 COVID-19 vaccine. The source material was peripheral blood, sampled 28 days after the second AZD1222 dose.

The CDR3 DNA is TGCAGTGCTAGTGGTAGCCCATACAGGGGCGAAGCTTTCTTT. Translation gives CSASGSPYRGEAFF. This chain links TRBV20-1 with TRBJ1-1; 7 bases map to TRBD1. Germline V gene lookup returns CDR1 DFQATT and CDR2 SNEGSKA (reference sequence). The CDR3 runs to 14 residues. J gave up 8 bases and V 3 bases, and 12 bases lay outside the gene matches.